This T cell receptor beta chain was found in a study of shared clonotypes between healthy human individuals. The wider study: Sampling drew on donors who were two women and three men aged 18 to 49.

The CDR3 runs 13 residues. V shed 6 bases and J 3 bases; nucleotides not matched to a gene: 4. Germline-derived CDR1 and CDR2 are MDHEN and SYDVKM. Splitting of each subset's genomic DNA was done evenly across several immunoSEQ plates. The protocol was immunoSEQ multiplex PCR, while the TCRdb copy is restricted to in-frame clones and leaves out a portion. The sample includes over 850,000 clones, approximately 80% of them seen just once. General observations from the study: Read depth was anticipated to influence clonotype sharing among donors.

As regards this clone: What it recognizes is unknown.

This TCR was recovered from a man aged 18 to 29 in good health. Some clones in this sample may be carry-over from other donors' samples. The V and J genes are TRBV28 and TRBJ2-7; TRBD1 aligns across 8 bases. Input material: memory CD4+ T cells from PBMCs. As to subset: CD45RA-negative fraction. In DNA, the CDR3 is TGTGCCAGCAGGCCGACAGGGGTCTACGAGCAGTACTTC. Amino acid sequence: CASRPTGVYEQYF.